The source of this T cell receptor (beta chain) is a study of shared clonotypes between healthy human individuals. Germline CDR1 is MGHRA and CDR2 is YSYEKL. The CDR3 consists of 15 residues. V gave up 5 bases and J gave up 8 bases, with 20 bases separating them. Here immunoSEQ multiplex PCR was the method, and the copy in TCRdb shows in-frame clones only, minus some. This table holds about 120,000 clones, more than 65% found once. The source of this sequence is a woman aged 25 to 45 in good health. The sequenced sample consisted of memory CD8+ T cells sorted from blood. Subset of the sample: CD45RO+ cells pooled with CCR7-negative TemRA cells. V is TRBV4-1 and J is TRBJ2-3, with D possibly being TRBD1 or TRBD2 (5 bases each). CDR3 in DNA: TGCGCCAGCAGCTACCGGGACCCCCGTATGGGTACGCAGTATTTT. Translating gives CASSYRDPRMGTQYF.